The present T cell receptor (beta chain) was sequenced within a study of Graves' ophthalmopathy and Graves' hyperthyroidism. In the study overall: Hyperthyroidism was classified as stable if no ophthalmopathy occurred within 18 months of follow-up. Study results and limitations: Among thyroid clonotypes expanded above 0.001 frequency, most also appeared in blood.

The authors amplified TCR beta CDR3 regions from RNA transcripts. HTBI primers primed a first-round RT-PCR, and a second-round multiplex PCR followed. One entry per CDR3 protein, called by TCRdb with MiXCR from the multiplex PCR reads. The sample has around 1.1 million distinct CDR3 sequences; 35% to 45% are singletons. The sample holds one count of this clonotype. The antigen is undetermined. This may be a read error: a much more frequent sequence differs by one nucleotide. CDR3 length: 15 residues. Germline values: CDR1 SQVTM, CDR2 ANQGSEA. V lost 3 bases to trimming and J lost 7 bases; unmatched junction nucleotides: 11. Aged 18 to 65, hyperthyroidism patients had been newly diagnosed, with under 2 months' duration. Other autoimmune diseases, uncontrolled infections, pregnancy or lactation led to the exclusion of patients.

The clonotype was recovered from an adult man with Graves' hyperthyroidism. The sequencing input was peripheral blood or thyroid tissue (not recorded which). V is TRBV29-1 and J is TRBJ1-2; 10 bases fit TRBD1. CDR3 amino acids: CSVDDYGTGDGGYTF. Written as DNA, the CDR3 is TGCAGCGTTGATGATTACGGGACAGGGGACGGTGGCTACACCTTC.